Following are 23 T cell receptor beta chains from one sample sequenced in a study of T cell changes during pregnancy in multiple sclerosis. TCRdb keeps only in-frame clones here, not all; method: immunoSEQ multiplex PCR. The sample carries tens of thousands of clones, 88% recorded once. The sample consisted of CD4+ T cells from peripheral blood mononuclear cells, taken before pregnancy. These receptors were taken from a female donor with multiple sclerosis, enrolled in a pregnancy study.

V and J are TRBV7-9 and TRBJ2-5, with 7 bases aligning to TRBD2. The CDR3 contains 16 residues. Germline V gives CDR1 SEHNR, CDR2 FQNEAQ (reference sequence). Trimming took 3 bases from V and 7 from J; bases not matched to a gene: 14. Here the CDR3 reads CASSFQDGGGPRTQYF. The DNA for the CDR3 is TGTGCCAGCAGCTTTCAGGATGGGGGAGGGCCCCGGACCCAGTACTTC.

The chain links TRBV5-6 to TRBJ1-2; possibly TRBD1 for D (6 bases). Germline CDR1 reads SGHDT; CDR2 reads YYEEEE. Trimming shortened V by 4 bases and J by 4 bases, and 17 bases separated the two germline ends. The CDR3 extends over 15 amino acids. The DNA for the CDR3 is TGTGCCAGCAGCGATGTCGGGCAGGGGCGCTATGGCTACACCTTC. It is translated as CASSDVGQGRYGYTF. The entire variable domain, with the rest obtained from reference TRBV5-6 and TRBJ1-2, is as follows: DAGVTQSPTHLIKTRGQQVTLRCSPKSGHDTVSWYQQALGQGPQFIFQYYEEEERQRGNFPDRFSGHQFPNYSSELNVNALLLGDSALYLCASSDVGQGRYGYTFGSGTRLTVV.

V usage is TRBV7-2 and J usage is TRBJ2-2; 7 bases map to TRBD1. The CDR3 covers 16 residues. After removal of 4 bases from V and 7 bases from J, the junction contained 12 bases not matched to a gene. Germline CDR1 and CDR2: SGHTA and FQGNSA. CDR3 sequence reads: CASSSGRGQWVGELFF. CDR3 nucleotides: TGTGCCAGCAGCTCTGGAAGGGGGCAGTGGGTCGGGGAGCTGTTTTTT. Looking up the rest from reference TRBV7-2 and TRBJ2-2 gives the full variable domain: GAGVSQSPSNKVTEKGKDVELRCDPISGHTALYWYRQSLGQGLEFLIYFQGNSAPDKSGLPSDRFSAERTGGSVSTLTIQRTQQEDSAVYLCASSSGRGQWVGELFFGEGSRLTVL.

The chain employs TRBV18 and TRBJ1-5; D might be TRBD1 (5 bases). Germline V CDR1 and CDR2: KGHSH, LQKENI. V lost 5 bases and J 4 bases, leaving 15 bases between the germline ends. The CDR3 spans 15 residues. The CDR3 sequence is CASSSGEGTNQPQHF. In DNA form, the CDR3 reads TGTGCCAGCTCATCCGGTGAGGGGACTAATCAGCCCCAGCATTTT. The full variable domain, its missing parts supplied by reference TRBV18 and TRBJ1-5, is NAGVMQNPRHLVRRRGQEARLRCSPMKGHSHVYWYRQLPEEGLKFMVYLQKENIIDESGMPKERFSAEFPKEGPSILRIQQVVRGDSAAYFCASSSGEGTNQPQHFGDGTRLSIL.

The chain combines TRBV11-2 with TRBJ1-1; 7 nucleotides match TRBD1. CDR3 size: 14 residues. Germline values: CDR1 SGHAT, CDR2 FQNNGV. Trimming cost V 3 bases and J 1 base; bases outside gene matches: 2. Here the CDR3 reads CASSFGDRNTEAFF. The CDR3 bases are TGTGCCAGCAGCTTTGGGGACAGGAACACTGAAGCTTTCTTT.

The chain combines TRBV18 with TRBJ2-7; D remains unclear. This CDR3 spans 13 amino acids. Per germline, CDR1 KGHSH and CDR2 LQKENI. Trimming pared 3 bases from V and 1 base from J, leaving 7 bases between. The CDR3 DNA reads as TGTGCCAGCTCACCCGGCGGATCCTACGAGCAGTACTTC. It encodes CASSPGGSYEQYF. Full variable domain (rest looked up from reference TRBV18 and TRBJ2-7): NAGVMQNPRHLVRRRGQEARLRCSPMKGHSHVYWYRQLPEEGLKFMVYLQKENIIDESGMPKERFSAEFPKEGPSILRIQQVVRGDSAAYFCASSPGGSYEQYFGPGTRLTVT.

This clone was detected only a few times. The sample holds other DNA sequences that translate to the same CDR3. The rearrangement uses TRBV30 and TRBJ2-7; TRBD2 matches at 7 bases. Germline CDR1 GTSNPN, CDR2 SVGIG (reference sequence). V gave up 2 bases and J gave up 6 bases; unmatched junction bases: 1. This CDR3 contains 11 residues. The CDR3 DNA reads TGTGCCTGGAGTTGGGGGGGCGAGCAGTACTTC. It is translated as CAWSWGGEQYF.

Sample share makes this clone medium-sized. The chain employs TRBV19 and TRBJ1-1; D possibly corresponds to TRBD1 (5 bases). V was clipped by 2 bases and J by 8 bases, with 12 bases between them. The CDR3 is 13 residues long. Looked up from germline, CDR1 is LNHDA and CDR2 is SQIVND (reference sequence). The CDR3 DNA reads as TGTGCCAGTAGTATAACGGGGGAGTCGGAAGCTTTCTTT. This codes for CASSITGESEAFF.

The rearrangement uses TRBV18 and TRBJ2-1, with TRBD2 matching 9 bases. Trimming took 0 bases from V and 15 from J; bases not matched to a gene: 9. CDR3 length: 14 residues. CDR1 and CDR2 from the germline V gene are KGHSH and LQKENI. The CDR3 region has the DNA TGTGCCAGCTCACCACCTTTAGCGGGAGCCCCCCGGTTCTTC. It yields the protein CASSPPLAGAPRFF.

The chain links TRBV29-1 to TRBJ1-1, with D possibly matching TRBD1 (5 bases). In germline, CDR1 is SQVTM, CDR2 ANQGSEA. The CDR3 runs to 15 residues. V was trimmed by 7 bases and J by 0 bases, leaving 18 bases between them. Written as DNA, the CDR3 is TGCAGCGCCCAAGGGGCCGTAGTCATGAACACTGAAGCTTTCTTT. Translating gives CSAQGAVVMNTEAFF.

The gene calls are TRBV12-2 and TRBJ1-5; the DNA was not used to check the table's D call, TRBD1. TRBV12-2 is flagged as a pseudogene. The CDR3 totals 17 residues. CDR3 DNA: TGTGCAAGTCGCTTAGTTTCCTTCGGACAGGGCTGTCAGCCCCAGCATTTT. Translated: CASRLVSFGQGCQPQHF.

The chain employs TRBV4-3 and TRBJ2-7, with 9 bases fitting TRBD2. J was trimmed by 3 bases and V by 1 base; bases with no gene match: 4. Germline V gene lookup returns CDR1 LGHNA and CDR2 YSLEER. CDR3 length equals 15 residues. The chain's CDR3 is CASSQGLAGLYEQYF. Written as DNA, the CDR3 is TGCGCCAGCAGCCAAGGGCTAGCGGGGCTCTACGAGCAGTACTTC.

The rearrangement links TRBV9 to TRBJ2-2; D is unresolved. The CDR3 consists of 15 residues. Trimming left V 0 bases short and J 0 bases short, with 6 bases between. Germline V CDR1 and CDR2: SGDLS, YYNGEE. The CDR3 spells CASSVDYANTGELFF. The DNA of the CDR3 is TGTGCCAGCAGCGTAGACTACGCGAACACCGGGGAGCTGTTTTTT. Looking up the rest from reference TRBV9 and TRBJ2-2 gives the full variable domain: DSGVTQTPKHLITATGQRVTLRCSPRSGDLSVYWYQQSLDQGLQFLIQYYNGEERAKGNILERFSAQQFPDLHSELNLSSLELGDSALYFCASSVDYANTGELFFGEGSRLTVL.

In this sample, this clone turned up a few times. V gene TRBV19 combines with J gene TRBJ1-1, with D possibly matching TRBD1 (5 bases). Germline values: CDR1 LNHDA, CDR2 SQIVND (reference sequence). Trimming shortened V by 1 base and J by 6 bases, and 12 bases separated the two germline ends. The CDR3 has 14 amino acids. DNA for the CDR3: TGTGCCAGTAGTATAGGGGGGGTTGGGGCTGAAGCTTTCTTT. It yields the protein CASSIGGVGAEAFF.

CDR3 sequence: CASSLVYDNSYGYTF. As DNA, the CDR3 is TGTGCCAGCAGCTTGGTGTACGACAACTCATATGGCTACACCTTC. This rearrangement joins TRBV5-5 to TRBJ1-2; D is uncertain. The germline V and J ends were trimmed by 0 bases and 5 bases, with 14 bases remaining between them. Germline assignment: CDR1 SGHKS and CDR2 YYEKEE (reference sequence). This CDR3 contains 15 residues.

The chain uses TRBV7-9 and TRBJ2-7, with a weak D call TRBD1 (6 bases). Germline values: CDR1 SEHNR, CDR2 FQNEAQ (reference sequence). Trimming cost V 0 bases and J 7 bases, with 16 bases left between them. The CDR3 consists of 15 residues. CDR3 coding DNA: TGTGCCAGCAGCTTAGCGAAGGGCCCCAGGGGAGAGCAGTACTTC. Its protein product is CASSLAKGPRGEQYF.

The chain is built from TRBV21-1 and TRBJ2-4; TRBD1 is taken as the D call from the table, unchecked against the DNA. TRBV21-1 is a known pseudogene. The CDR3 covers 17 residues. The CDR3 nucleotides are TGTGCCAGCAGCAAAGTGTTGCACAGGGAACCCAAAAACATTCAGTACTTC. Translated, it gives CASSKVLHREPKNIQYF.

This clone was observed once. The V gene is TRBV18, the J gene TRBJ1-1; D unresolved. The CDR3 extends over 13 amino acids. The V end lost 0 bases, the J end lost 6 bases, and 8 bases lay between the germline ends. Germline CDR1 KGHSH, CDR2 LQKENI. The CDR3 DNA sequence: TGTGCCAGCTCACCACCGTTTAGCCCTGAAGCTTTCTTT. This translates into CASSPPFSPEAFF. Complete variable domain (other parts from reference TRBV18 and TRBJ1-1): NAGVMQNPRHLVRRRGQEARLRCSPMKGHSHVYWYRQLPEEGLKFMVYLQKENIIDESGMPKERFSAEFPKEGPSILRIQQVVRGDSAAYFCASSPPFSPEAFFGQGTRLTVV.

V is TRBV5-8 and J is TRBJ2-5; D is possibly TRBD1 (6 bases). The CDR3 is 15 amino acids. Trimming pared 1 base from V and 1 base from J, leaving 11 bases between. Germline-derived CDR1 and CDR2 are SGHTS and YDEGEE. The CDR3 loop reads CASSLLQGIQETQYF. CDR3 sequence (DNA): TGTGCCAGCAGCTTGCTCCAGGGGATCCAAGAGACCCAGTACTTC.

The gene calls are TRBV5-6 and TRBJ2-5; 9 bases align to TRBD1. Germline values: CDR1 SGHDT, CDR2 YYEEEE. Unmatched junction bases numbered 15, after V lost 5 bases and J lost 4 bases. CDR3 length: 17 amino acids. CDR3 amino acids: CASSDPSGTGSRETQYF. The CDR3 DNA reads as TGTGCCAGCAGTGACCCAAGCGGGACAGGGAGTCGAGAGACCCAGTACTTC.

The V gene is TRBV6-1, the J gene TRBJ1-6; D is unclear. The V end lost 2 bases, the J end lost 10 bases, and 12 bases lay between the germline ends. The CDR3 contains 14 residues. CDR1 and CDR2 from the germline V gene are MNHNS and SASEGT. The CDR3 DNA reads as TGTGCCAGCAGTGAATCGGGGTCCATCTCACCCCTCCACTTT. Its translation is CASSESGSISPLHF.

This rearrangement joins TRBV14 to TRBJ1-1; TRBD1 is a possible D gene (6 bases). This CDR3 is 15 amino acids long. The V end lost 4 bases, the J end lost 6 bases, and 18 bases lay between the germline ends. Germline CDR1 reads SGHDN; CDR2 reads FVKESK. The CDR3 protein is CASSRRPRGVAEAFF. For the CDR3, the DNA is TGTGCCAGCAGCCGAAGGCCCAGGGGAGTGGCTGAAGCTTTCTTT.

This chain uses TRBV7-2 with TRBJ2-7; 7 bases are a match to TRBD2. The CDR3 contains 13 residues. Germline CDR1 is SGHTA and CDR2 is FQGNSA. The ends lost 6 bases at V and 3 bases at J; junction bases unmatched: 5. CDR3 nucleotide sequence: TGTGCCAGCAGTGCTAGCGGATTCTACGAGCAGTACTTC. As protein: CASSASGFYEQYF.